Below are 12 T cell receptor beta chains sequenced from a single sample in a study of T cell changes during pregnancy in multiple sclerosis. Only in-frame clones appear in the TCRdb table, and some are missing; sequencing was by immunoSEQ multiplex PCR. The table shows approximately 48,000 clones, with more than 85% occurring only once. The sample here was CD8+ T cells from peripheral blood mononuclear cells, taken after pregnancy. These receptors were taken from a female donor with multiple sclerosis, enrolled in a pregnancy study.

The J gene is TRBJ2-5, the V gene TRBV2, with 7 bases that match TRBD1. The CDR3 runs 13 residues. CDR1 and CDR2 (germline): SNHLY, FYNNEI. Trimming took 10 bases from V and 4 from J; bases not matched to a gene: 9. As DNA, the CDR3 is TGTGCCACCCAGGACAGGTGGGGAGAGACCCAGTACTTC. This gives the protein CATQDRWGETQYF.

In DNA form, the CDR3 reads TGTGCCAGCAGCCAAGATCTCGGGAGCGGGGCCAACGTCCTGACTTTC. Its protein is CASSQDLGSGANVLTF. This chain joins TRBV5-4 and TRBJ2-6, with a possible D match to TRBD2 (6 bases). This CDR3 has 16 residues. Germline V lookup: CDR1 SGHNT, CDR2 YYREEE (reference sequence). The V and J ends lost 4 bases and 4 bases respectively, with 15 bases between them.

The rearrangement links TRBV27 to TRBJ2-5, with D possibly being TRBD2 (6 bases). This CDR3 comprises 15 residues. V dropped 5 bases and J dropped 5 bases, with 18 bases sitting between them. Germline CDR1 and CDR2: MNHEY and SMNVEV (reference sequence). CDR3 DNA: TGTGCCAGCAGTCGGACGGAGGGGATGAGTGAGACCCAGTACTTC. It is translated as CASSRTEGMSETQYF.

The chain couples TRBV27 to TRBJ1-1; 8 bases match TRBD1. The length of the CDR3 is 15 residues. Germline V gene lookup returns CDR1 MNHEY and CDR2 SMNVEV (reference sequence). Trimming cost V 8 bases and J 1 base; bases outside gene matches: 9. CDR3 region: CASRTGGQENTEAFF. CDR3 sequence (DNA): TGTGCCAGCCGAACGGGGGGACAGGAGAACACTGAAGCTTTCTTT.

The chain combines TRBV5-4 with TRBJ2-7; D unclear. Germline lookup yields CDR1 SGHNT and CDR2 YYREEE (reference sequence). The CDR3 contains 13 residues. The V end lost 2 bases, the J end lost 3 bases, and 9 bases lay between the germline ends. Here the CDR3 DNA reads TGTGCCAGCAGCTTCCCAGGATACTACGAGCAGTACTTC. It is translated as CASSFPGYYEQYF.

The rearrangement uses TRBV5-1 and TRBJ2-1; 8 bases map to TRBD2. This CDR3 is 14 amino acids long. Germline CDR1 SGHRS, CDR2 YFSETQ. With V trimmed by 4 bases and J by 8 bases, 8 bases remained unmatched. The CDR3 loop is CASSPGTRGDEQFF. In DNA, the CDR3 is TGCGCCAGCAGCCCCGGGACTAGAGGCGATGAGCAGTTCTTC.

V usage is TRBV5-5 and J usage is TRBJ2-5; 7 bases fit TRBD2. CDR3 length equals 12 residues. From germline, CDR1 is SGHKS and CDR2 YYEKEE (reference sequence). The trim removed 10 bases at V and 5 bases at J, leaving 8 bases unmatched. CDR3 region: CAGGYGGETQYF. The CDR3 nucleotides read TGTGCCGGCGGCTACGGGGGGGAGACCCAGTACTTC. Combining the CDR3 with reference TRBV5-5 and TRBJ2-5 gives the whole variable domain DAGVTQSPTHLIKTRGQQVTLRCSPISGHKSVSWYQQVLGQGPQFIFQYYEKEERGRGNFPDRFSARQFPNYSSELNVNALLLGDSALYLCAGGYGGETQYFGPGTRLLVL.

The chain uses TRBV6-5 and TRBJ2-1, with D possibly TRBD2 on 6 matching bases. CDR3 size: 15 residues. Germline V lookup: CDR1 MNHEY, CDR2 SVGAGI. The V end was cut by 2 bases, the J end by 2 bases, with 10 bases between. The CDR3 DNA is TGTGCCAGCAGTTACGGGTCGGGAGCCTACAATGAGCAGTTCTTC. Translation gives CASSYGSGAYNEQFF.

The chain joins TRBV10-3 to TRBJ1-6; perhaps TRBD1 as D (5 bases). The CDR3 sequence is 13 residues long. In germline, CDR1 is ENHRY, CDR2 SYGVKD. V was pared by 7 bases and J by 12 bases, with 16 bases between. The CDR3: CAIMQASGGPLHF. CDR3 nucleotide sequence: TGTGCCATCATGCAGGCCTCCGGGGGACCCCTCCACTTT.

V gene TRBV4-2 combines with J gene TRBJ2-3, with a tentative D call TRBD2 (6 bases). The CDR3 has 16 amino acids. Trimming took off 0 bases at V and 2 bases at J, with 12 bases between the two ends. The germline V gene has CDR1 LGHNA and CDR2 YNFKEQ. This CDR3 reads CASSQDLASDTDTQYF. CDR3 DNA sequence: TGTGCCAGCAGCCAAGATTTGGCTAGCGACACAGATACGCAGTATTTT.

The rearrangement joins TRBV7-9 to TRBJ1-1, with 8 bases matching TRBD1. Germline V lookup: CDR1 SEHNR, CDR2 FQNEAQ (reference sequence). V lost 5 bases, J lost 1 base, and 6 bases stayed unmatched. The CDR3 is 15 residues long. The DNA of the CDR3 is TGTGCCAGCAGCCCCCCCGGGACAGGGAACACTGAAGCTTTCTTT. This codes for CASSPPGTGNTEAFF.

The chain uses TRBV19 and TRBJ2-7, with 9 bases fitting TRBD1. Per germline, CDR1 LNHDA and CDR2 SQIVND (reference sequence). There are 11 residues in the CDR3. The J segment lost 6 bases and the V segment lost 8 bases, leaving 2 bases of the junction unmatched. CDR3 sequence (DNA): TGTGCCAGTTCGACAGGGGGCGAGCAGTACTTC. It is translated as CASSTGGEQYF. The entire variable domain, with the rest obtained from reference TRBV19 and TRBJ2-7, is as follows: DGGITQSPKYLFRKEGQNVTLSCEQNLNHDAMYWYRQDPGQGLRLIYYSQIVNDFQKGDIAEGYSVSREKKESFPLTVTSAQKNPTAFYLCASSTGGEQYFGPGTRLTVT.